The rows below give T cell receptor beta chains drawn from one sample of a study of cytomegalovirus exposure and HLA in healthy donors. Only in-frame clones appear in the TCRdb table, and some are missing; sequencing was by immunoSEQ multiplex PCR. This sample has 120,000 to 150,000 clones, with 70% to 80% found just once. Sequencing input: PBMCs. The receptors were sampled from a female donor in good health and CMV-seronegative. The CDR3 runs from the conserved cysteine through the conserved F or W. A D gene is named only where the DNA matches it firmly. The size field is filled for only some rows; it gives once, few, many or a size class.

CDR3aa: CATSRTREAFF
CDR3nt: TGTGCCACCAGCAGGACACGTGAAGCTTTCTTT
d_gene: .
len: 11
abundance: .
j_gene: TRBJ1-1
v_gene: TRBV15

CDR3aa: CAGQQNTERGRHGYTF
CDR3nt: TGTGCCGGACAACAAAACACTGAGCGGGGAAGACATGGCTACACCTTC
d_gene: .
len: 16
abundance: .
j_gene: TRBJ1-2
v_gene: TRBV27

CDR3aa: CASSPWDSGYEQYF
CDR3nt: TGTGCCAGCAGCCCTTGGGACAGCGGATACGAGCAGTACTTC
d_gene: TRBD1
len: 14
abundance: once
j_gene: TRBJ2-7
v_gene: TRBV9

CDR3aa: CASSLGVNNYGYTF
CDR3nt: TGTGCCAGCAGCTTAGGAGTGAATAACTATGGCTACACCTTC
d_gene: .
len: 14
abundance: .
j_gene: TRBJ1-2
v_gene: TRBV7-2

CDR3aa: CASSATSGRSEQYF
CDR3nt: TGTGCCAGCAGTGCGACTAGCGGGAGATCCGAGCAGTACTTC
d_gene: TRBD2
len: 14
abundance: .
j_gene: TRBJ2-7
v_gene: TRBV25-1

CDR3aa: CASSRPTGGYTF
CDR3nt: TGTGCCAGCAGTCGACCGACAGGCGGCTACACCTTC
d_gene: .
len: 12
abundance: .
j_gene: TRBJ1-2
v_gene: TRBV28

CDR3aa: CASVGTGQPQETQYF
CDR3nt: TGTGCCAGCGTCGGGACAGGGCAACCTCAAGAGACCCAGTACTTC
d_gene: TRBD1
len: 15
abundance: .
j_gene: TRBJ2-5
v_gene: TRBV6-1

CDR3aa: CASSVGLAVPDTQYF
CDR3nt: TGTGCCAGCAGCGTAGGACTAGCGGTTCCAGATACGCAGTATTTT
d_gene: TRBD2
len: 15
abundance: .
j_gene: TRBJ2-3
v_gene: TRBV9

CDR3aa: CASNRGRANEKLFF
CDR3nt: TGTGCCAGCAACAGGGGGCGCGCTAATGAAAAACTGTTTTTT
d_gene: TRBD1
len: 14
abundance: many
j_gene: TRBJ1-4
v_gene: TRBV2

CDR3aa: CASSPPRSTSYNEQFF
CDR3nt: TGTGCCAGCAGTCCACCCAGGTCGACCTCCTACAATGAGCAGTTCTTC
d_gene: .
len: 16
abundance: .
j_gene: TRBJ2-1
v_gene: TRBV28

CDR3aa: CASRESPRVANNEQFF
CDR3nt: TGCGCCAGCAGAGAATCCCCCCGTGTAGCTAACAATGAGCAGTTCTTC
d_gene: .
len: 16
abundance: .
j_gene: TRBJ2-1
v_gene: TRBV5-1

CDR3aa: CAWRARAAYGYTF
CDR3nt: TGTGCCTGGAGGGCCAGGGCTGCCTATGGCTACACCTTC
d_gene: .
len: 13
abundance: .
j_gene: TRBJ1-2
v_gene: TRBV30

CDR3aa: CASSLGQGYEQYF
CDR3nt: TGTGCCAGCAGCCTCGGACAGGGGTACGAGCAGTACTTC
d_gene: TRBD1
len: 13
abundance: .
j_gene: TRBJ2-7
v_gene: TRBV9

CDR3aa: CASSPTSAETQYF
CDR3nt: TGTGCCAGCAGCCCCACGAGCGCGGAGACCCAGTACTTC
d_gene: .
len: 13
abundance: .
j_gene: TRBJ2-5
v_gene: TRBV7-9

CDR3aa: CASSLEEGANTEAFF
CDR3nt: TGTGCCAGCAGCTTAGAGGAGGGAGCGAACACTGAAGCTTTCTTT
d_gene: .
len: 15
abundance: .
j_gene: TRBJ1-1
v_gene: TRBV7-2

CDR3aa: CASSLGGGAYEQYF
CDR3nt: TGTGCCAGCAGCTTAGGCGGGGGCGCTTACGAGCAGTACTTC
d_gene: .
len: 14
abundance: once
j_gene: TRBJ2-7
v_gene: TRBV7-8

CDR3aa: CATSSRLAGGAVDTQYF
CDR3nt: TGTGCCACCAGCTCCCGACTAGCGGGAGGGGCGGTAGATACGCAGTATTTT
d_gene: TRBD2
len: 17
abundance: .
j_gene: TRBJ2-3
v_gene: TRBV15

CDR3aa: CASRAGLAGEQYNEQFF
CDR3nt: TGTGCCAGCAGGGCGGGACTAGCGGGGGAGCAGTACAATGAGCAGTTCTTC
d_gene: TRBD2
len: 17
abundance: .
j_gene: TRBJ2-1
v_gene: TRBV5-4

CDR3aa: CASFHLPGQGTEAFF
CDR3nt: TGTGCCAGCTTTCATCTGCCGGGACAGGGGACTGAAGCTTTCTTT
d_gene: TRBD1
len: 15
abundance: .
j_gene: TRBJ1-1
v_gene: TRBV27

CDR3aa: CASSLGRRLNTEAFF
CDR3nt: TGTGCCAGCAGCTTGGGGCGACGCTTGAACACTGAAGCTTTCTTT
d_gene: .
len: 15
abundance: .
j_gene: TRBJ1-1
v_gene: TRBV11-2

CDR3aa: CASGLPLSYEQYF
CDR3nt: TGTGCCAGCGGCTTACCGCTCTCCTACGAGCAGTACTTC
d_gene: .
len: 13
abundance: .
j_gene: TRBJ2-7
v_gene: TRBV6-5

CDR3aa: CASSVDRNYGYTF
CDR3nt: TGCGCCAGCAGTGTGGACAGAAACTATGGCTACACCTTC
d_gene: .
len: 13
abundance: .
j_gene: TRBJ1-2
v_gene: TRBV10-1

CDR3aa: CASPGLNNEQFF
CDR3nt: TGTGCCTCCCCGGGACTTAACAATGAGCAGTTCTTC
d_gene: .
len: 12
abundance: .
j_gene: TRBJ2-1
v_gene: TRBV30

CDR3aa: CASNLMGGLGGNQPQHF
CDR3nt: TGTGCCAGTAACCTCATGGGGGGGTTGGGGGGCAATCAGCCCCAGCATTTT
d_gene: .
len: 17
abundance: .
j_gene: TRBJ1-5
v_gene: TRBV19

CDR3aa: CASSPGRYEQFF
CDR3nt: TGTGCCAGCAGCCCCGGTCGCTATGAGCAGTTCTTC
d_gene: .
len: 12
abundance: once
j_gene: TRBJ2-1
v_gene: TRBV11-3

CDR3aa: CASQGPGPYYGYTF
CDR3nt: TGTGCCAGCCAGGGGCCAGGCCCCTACTATGGCTACACCTTC
d_gene: .
len: 14
abundance: .
j_gene: TRBJ1-2
v_gene: TRBV28

CDR3aa: CASSLAVNTEAFF
CDR3nt: TGTGCCAGCAGTTTAGCAGTGAACACTGAAGCTTTCTTT
d_gene: .
len: 13
abundance: few
j_gene: TRBJ1-1
v_gene: TRBV2

CDR3aa: CASSMGGQGNTEAFF
CDR3nt: TGTGCCAGTAGTATGGGGGGACAGGGGAACACTGAAGCTTTCTTT
d_gene: TRBD1
len: 15
abundance: .
j_gene: TRBJ1-1
v_gene: TRBV19

CDR3aa: CATGQGALRYSNQPQHF
CDR3nt: TGTGCCACCGGACAGGGGGCGCTTAGGTATAGCAATCAGCCCCAGCATTTT
d_gene: TRBD1
len: 17
abundance: once
j_gene: TRBJ1-5
v_gene: TRBV10-3

CDR3aa: CASSPGLAVYEQFF
CDR3nt: TGTGCCAGCAGTCCCGGACTAGCGGTCTATGAGCAGTTCTTC
d_gene: TRBD2
len: 14
abundance: few
j_gene: TRBJ2-1
v_gene: TRBV5-6

CDR3aa: CSVWLSGGEQFF
CDR3nt: TGCAGCGTCTGGCTAAGCGGGGGTGAGCAGTTCTTC
d_gene: TRBD2
len: 12
abundance: once
j_gene: TRBJ2-1
v_gene: TRBV29-1

CDR3aa: CASSRGAENIQYF
CDR3nt: TGTGCCAGCAGCAGAGGTGCCGAAAACATTCAGTACTTC
d_gene: .
len: 13
abundance: .
j_gene: TRBJ2-4
v_gene: TRBV11-2

CDR3aa: CAISRDRGYEQYF
CDR3nt: TGTGCCATCAGCCGGGACAGGGGCTACGAGCAGTACTTC
d_gene: TRBD1
len: 13
abundance: .
j_gene: TRBJ2-7
v_gene: TRBV10-3

CDR3aa: CASSYSSSGQETQYF
CDR3nt: TGTGCCAGCAGTTACTCGTCTAGCGGGCAAGAGACCCAGTACTTC
d_gene: TRBD2
len: 15
abundance: .
j_gene: TRBJ2-5
v_gene: TRBV6-5

CDR3aa: CAINKNREATEAFF
CDR3nt: TGTGCCATCAATAAAAACAGGGAAGCCACTGAAGCTTTCTTT
d_gene: .
len: 14
abundance: .
j_gene: TRBJ1-1
v_gene: TRBV10-3

CDR3aa: CASSPRTARISLEAFF
CDR3nt: TGTGCCAGCAGCCCCCGGACAGCCCGAATCTCGCTTGAAGCTTTCTTT
d_gene: .
len: 16
abundance: .
j_gene: TRBJ1-1
v_gene: TRBV13

CDR3aa: CASSYSGTGDYGYTF
CDR3nt: TGTGCCAGCAGTTACTCCGGGACAGGAGACTATGGCTACACCTTC
d_gene: TRBD1
len: 15
abundance: .
j_gene: TRBJ1-2
v_gene: TRBV6-5

CDR3aa: CAWSKGQDNSPLHF
CDR3nt: TGTGCCTGGAGTAAGGGACAGGATAATTCACCCCTCCACTTT
d_gene: TRBD1
len: 14
abundance: many
j_gene: TRBJ1-6
v_gene: TRBV30

CDR3aa: CASSPQGRNYEQYF
CDR3nt: TGTGCCAGCAGCCCACAGGGTCGAAACTACGAGCAGTACTTC
d_gene: .
len: 14
abundance: .
j_gene: TRBJ2-7
v_gene: TRBV27

CDR3aa: CASSLGLDYNEQFF
CDR3nt: TGCGCCAGCAGCTTGGGACTCGACTACAATGAGCAGTTCTTC
d_gene: .
len: 14
abundance: .
j_gene: TRBJ2-1
v_gene: TRBV5-1

CDR3aa: CAWSVATAYSNQPQHF
CDR3nt: TGTGCCTGGAGTGTTGCGACAGCTTATAGCAATCAGCCCCAGCATTTT
d_gene: .
len: 16
abundance: .
j_gene: TRBJ1-5
v_gene: TRBV30

CDR3aa: CASSERREGEEQYF
CDR3nt: TGTGCCAGCAGTGAACGCAGAGAGGGTGAAGAGCAGTACTTC
d_gene: .
len: 14
abundance: once
j_gene: TRBJ2-7
v_gene: TRBV6-1

CDR3aa: CASSLATVGKRKLFF
CDR3nt: TGTGCCAGCAGTTTAGCGACAGTAGGGAAAAGAAAACTGTTTTTT
d_gene: .
len: 15
abundance: .
j_gene: TRBJ1-4
v_gene: TRBV27

CDR3aa: CASSRTGMTEAFF
CDR3nt: TGTGCCAGCAGCCGAACAGGTATGACTGAAGCTTTCTTT
d_gene: .
len: 13
abundance: once
j_gene: TRBJ1-1
v_gene: TRBV7-2

CDR3aa: CASMGWDRVSGANVLTF
CDR3nt: TGTGCCAGCATGGGGTGGGACAGGGTCTCTGGGGCCAACGTCCTGACTTTC
d_gene: TRBD1
len: 17
abundance: once
j_gene: TRBJ2-6
v_gene: TRBV2

CDR3aa: CASSAPGLSAEAFF
CDR3nt: TGTGCCAGCAGTGCCCCAGGGCTCAGTGCTGAAGCTTTCTTT
d_gene: .
len: 14
abundance: .
j_gene: TRBJ1-1
v_gene: TRBV27